This TCR beta chain was captured in a study of shared clonotypes between healthy human individuals (dated by TCRdb to about 2020). Context from the whole study: A few men and a couple of women, aged 18 to 49 years, made up the cohort. The study deeply sequenced blood TCR repertoires of five healthy adults to estimate repertoire size and the extent of clonotype sharing between individuals. For each donor, CD4 naive and CD4 memory were each given three plates, CD8 naive was given two plates, and CD8 memory was given one plate. To increase sequencing depth and limit assay-specific biases, different laboratories used diverse techniques to prepare libraries and sequence TCR repertoires. Between about 0.8 and 9 billion PBMCs per donor were obtained by leukapheresis. Study-level results and caveats: Naive subsets generally had larger estimated clonotype richness than memory subsets. Even with the large sequencing depth, rarefaction of the sorted-subset datasets indicated that sequencing was incomplete. Pairwise subsampling led to the expectation that sequencing depth would affect the degree of clonotype sharing among donors. Higher generation probabilities were observed for clonotypes shared by all four sorted-subset donors than for non-shared clonotypes. Because the study included a small number of donors, the genetic and exposure-history diversity represented was limited. When several donors were compared, the shared fraction of clonotypes was roughly 5% for naive CD4, about 4% for naive CD8, 2.3% for memory CD4, and under 0.5% for memory CD8. Only blood was sampled, and tissue TCR repertoires likely differ from those in blood.

Comment on this clone: No cognate antigen has been identified for it. Base qualities are not provided; no much larger clone lies one nucleotide away.

Healthy HIV-negative adults with no recently reported acute infections or vaccinations were included as donors. Every donor was a Caucasian adult living in Nashville, Tennessee, USA. CD4+ T cells were enriched by magnetic negative selection; naive cells were then positively selected on CD45RA, and the negative fraction formed the memory subset. Blood was collected by leukapheresis, and PBMCs were isolated by Ficoll-Histopaque density gradient centrifugation and then cryopreserved in liquid nitrogen vapor phase. Analytical flow cytometry was used to check the purity and quantity of each magnetically sorted T cell population. Genomic DNA was isolated from every sorted fraction and measured by UV absorbance on a Nanodrop 2000c. Counted from cysteine to phenylalanine, this CDR3 has 13 amino acids. The kept DNA is CDR3 alone, 39 bases in frame from the first base. V is clipped by 6 bases and J by 2 bases, and the sequence between their germline boundaries is 9 bases long. Reading the germline V gene gives CDR1 SGHDN and CDR2 FVKESK.

Using the deep immunoSEQ assay, TCR CDR3 regions were amplified from genomic DNA by multiplex PCR. Extracted genomic DNA from each cell subset was spread evenly across all wells of several immunoSEQ 96-well plates, with each plate serving as a replicate. For sorted subsets, approximately 0.2 ug of genomic DNA, equivalent to around 30,000 T cell genomes, went into each replicate PCR. Purified libraries were measured with a Qubit 3.0 fluorometer, size-checked on a Bioanalyzer 2100, and measured again with the KAPA Library Quantification kit. Every immunoSEQ 96-well plate was sequenced on a separate single-read 150-cycle Illumina NextSeq 550 flow cell. Under the source paper's analysis protocol: Because the immunoSEQ output included only junctional sequences and no quality scores, the filtering could not be the same as the filtering used for full-length reads. Sequences were annotated with PyIR, a Python wrapper for IgBLAST v1.9, using IMGT germline references to assign V/J genes and CDR3. Reads with weak V/J assignments (E-value above 1e-6), missing CDR3, stop codons, out-of-frame junctions, or ambiguous translated residues were removed. V3J clonotypes were defined as sequences sharing the same inferred V gene, J gene, and CDR3 amino acid sequence. To compute the percentage overlap between repertoires, the number of shared unique clonotypes was divided by the size of the smaller repertoire. Richness of each repertoire was evaluated using RTK rarefaction, the Chao1 estimator, and Recon v2.1 estimates of unobserved clonotypes. Generation probabilities for all TCRbeta clonotypes obtained by the gDNA method from several donors were computed using OLGA. Here the immuneACCESS table is served through TCRdb, limited to in-frame sequences with V and J called. Missing clones are a known gap in these copies; in checked studies unresolved V genes cover under half, and the rest lacks a known reason. V, J and clone size derive from that table, while D and trimming were established from the DNA sequence. The table for this sample lists roughly 1.5 million clones; approximately 98% of them were counted only once. Clones ranked in the top ten supply 0.45% of the sample.

The rearrangement combines TRBV14 with TRBJ2-3, with the D gene not clear enough to name. The sequenced material came from naive CD4+ T cells sorted from blood. This specimen's cell subset or site label, interpreted: CD45RA+ positively selected. This receptor was obtained from a man aged 25 to 40 in good health. The encoded CDR3 is CASRRATTDTQYF. The DNA reads TGTGCCAGCAGACGGGCCACCACAGATACGCAGTATTTT.